This TCR beta chain appears in the sequencing data of a study of OX40 agonist ivuxolimab in advanced cancers. Per the germline V gene, CDR1 is SGHNT and CDR2 is YYREEE (reference sequence). V shed 2 bases, J shed 4 bases, and the junction held 18 bases outside the gene matches. The CDR3 is 19 residues long. As to this clone: Its antigen remains unidentified.

Study results and limitations: On average, a greater number of expanded clones characterised CD8+ T cells relative to CD4+.

Method: immunoSEQ multiplex PCR; TCRdb's copy keeps in-frame clones and lacks some. Of 75,000 to 90,000 clones detected, under 95% appear once; the ten largest clones hold under 8.5%. The sequencing used CD4+ or CD8+ T cells sorted from blood, collected in a trial of the OX40 agonist ivuxolimab. The chain couples TRBV5-4 to TRBJ2-1; TRBD2 aligns across 7 bases. The TCR comes from an adult with an advanced solid tumor such as melanoma, head and neck, liver or kidney cancer. CDR3 nucleotides: TGTGCCAGCAGCTTTATGGCGGGAGTGGGGCTGAACCCGTACAATGAGCAGTTCTTC. As protein: CASSFMAGVGLNPYNEQFF.